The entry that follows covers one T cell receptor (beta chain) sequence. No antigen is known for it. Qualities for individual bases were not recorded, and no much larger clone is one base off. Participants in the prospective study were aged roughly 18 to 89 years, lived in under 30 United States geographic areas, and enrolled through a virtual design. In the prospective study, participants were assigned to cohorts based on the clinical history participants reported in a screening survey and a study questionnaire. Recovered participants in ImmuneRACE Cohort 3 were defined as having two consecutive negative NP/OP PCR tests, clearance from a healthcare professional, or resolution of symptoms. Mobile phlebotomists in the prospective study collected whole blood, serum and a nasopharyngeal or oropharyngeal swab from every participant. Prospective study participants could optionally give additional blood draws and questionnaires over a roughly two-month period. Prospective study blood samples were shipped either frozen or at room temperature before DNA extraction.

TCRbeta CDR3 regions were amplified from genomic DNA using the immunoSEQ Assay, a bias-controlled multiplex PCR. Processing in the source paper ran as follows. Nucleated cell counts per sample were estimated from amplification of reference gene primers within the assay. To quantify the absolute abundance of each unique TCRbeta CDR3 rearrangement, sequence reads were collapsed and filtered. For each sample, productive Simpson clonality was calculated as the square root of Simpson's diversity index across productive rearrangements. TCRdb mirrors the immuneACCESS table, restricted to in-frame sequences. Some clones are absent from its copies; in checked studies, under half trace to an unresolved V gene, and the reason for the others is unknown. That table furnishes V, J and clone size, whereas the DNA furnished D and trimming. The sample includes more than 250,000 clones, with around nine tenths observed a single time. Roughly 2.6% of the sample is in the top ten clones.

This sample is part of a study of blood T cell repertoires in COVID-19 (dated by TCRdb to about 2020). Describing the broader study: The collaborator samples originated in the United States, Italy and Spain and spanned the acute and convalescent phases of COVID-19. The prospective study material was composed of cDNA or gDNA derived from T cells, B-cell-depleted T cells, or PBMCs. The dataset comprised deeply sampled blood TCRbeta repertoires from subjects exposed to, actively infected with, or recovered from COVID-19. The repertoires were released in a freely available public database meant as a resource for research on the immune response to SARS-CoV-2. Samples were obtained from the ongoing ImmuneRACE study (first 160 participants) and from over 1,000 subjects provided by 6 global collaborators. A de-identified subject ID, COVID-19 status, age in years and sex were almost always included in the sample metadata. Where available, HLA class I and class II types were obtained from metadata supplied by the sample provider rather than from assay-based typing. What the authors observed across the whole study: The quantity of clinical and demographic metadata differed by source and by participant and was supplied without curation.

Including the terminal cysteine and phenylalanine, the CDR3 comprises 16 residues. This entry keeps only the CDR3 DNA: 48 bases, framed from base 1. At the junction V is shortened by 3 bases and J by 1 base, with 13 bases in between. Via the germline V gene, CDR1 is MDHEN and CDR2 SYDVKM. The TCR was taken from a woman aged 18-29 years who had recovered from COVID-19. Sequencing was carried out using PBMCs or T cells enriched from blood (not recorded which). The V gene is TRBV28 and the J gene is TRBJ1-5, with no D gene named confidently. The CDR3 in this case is CASSLGYTGSNQPQHF. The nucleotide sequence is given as TGTGCCAGCAGTTTGGGGTATACGGGGAGCAATCAGCCCCAGCATTTT.